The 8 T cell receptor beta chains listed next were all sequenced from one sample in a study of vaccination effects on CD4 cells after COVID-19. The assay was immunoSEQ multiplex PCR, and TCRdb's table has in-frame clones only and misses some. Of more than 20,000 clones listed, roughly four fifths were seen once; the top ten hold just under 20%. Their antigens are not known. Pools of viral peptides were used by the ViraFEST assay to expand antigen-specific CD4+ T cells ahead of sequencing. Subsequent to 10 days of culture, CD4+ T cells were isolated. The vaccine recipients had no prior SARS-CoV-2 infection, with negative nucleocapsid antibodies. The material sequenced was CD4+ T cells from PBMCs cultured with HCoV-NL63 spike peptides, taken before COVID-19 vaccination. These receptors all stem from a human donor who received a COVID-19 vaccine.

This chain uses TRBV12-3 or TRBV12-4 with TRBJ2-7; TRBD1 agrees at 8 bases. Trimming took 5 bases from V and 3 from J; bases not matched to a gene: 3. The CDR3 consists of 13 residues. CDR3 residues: CASSADRGYEQYF. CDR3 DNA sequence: TGTGCCAGCAGTGCCGACAGGGGCTACGAGCAGTACTTC.

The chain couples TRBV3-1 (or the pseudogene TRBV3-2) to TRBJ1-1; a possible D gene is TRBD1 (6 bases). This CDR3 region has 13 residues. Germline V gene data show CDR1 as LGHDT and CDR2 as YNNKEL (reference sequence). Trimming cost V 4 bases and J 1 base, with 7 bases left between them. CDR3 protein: CASSPTGNTEAFF. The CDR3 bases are TGTGCCAGCAGCCCGACAGGGAACACTGAAGCTTTCTTT.

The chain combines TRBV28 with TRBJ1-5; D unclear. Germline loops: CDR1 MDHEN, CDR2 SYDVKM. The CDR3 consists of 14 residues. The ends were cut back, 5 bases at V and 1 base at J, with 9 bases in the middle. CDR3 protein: CASSPLSSNQPQHF. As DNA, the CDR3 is TGTGCCAGCAGTCCCTTATCAAGCAATCAGCCCCAGCATTTT.

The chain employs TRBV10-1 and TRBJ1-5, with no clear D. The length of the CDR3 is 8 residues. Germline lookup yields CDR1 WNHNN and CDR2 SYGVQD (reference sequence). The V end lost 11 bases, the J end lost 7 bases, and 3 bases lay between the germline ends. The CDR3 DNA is TGCGCCTTCCAGCCCCAGCATTTT. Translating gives CAFQPQHF.

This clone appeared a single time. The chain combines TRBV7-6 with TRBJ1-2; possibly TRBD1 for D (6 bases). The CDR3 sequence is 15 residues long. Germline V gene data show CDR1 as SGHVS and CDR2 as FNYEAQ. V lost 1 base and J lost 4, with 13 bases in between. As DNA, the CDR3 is TGTGCCAGCAGCTTAGGGATCGGGGGCTCCTATGGCTACACCTTC. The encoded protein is CASSLGIGGSYGYTF.

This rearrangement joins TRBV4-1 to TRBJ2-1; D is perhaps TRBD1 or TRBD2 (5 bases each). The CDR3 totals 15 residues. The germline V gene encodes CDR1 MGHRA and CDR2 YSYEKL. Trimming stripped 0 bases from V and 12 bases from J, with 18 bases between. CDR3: CASSQEGTVEGRQFF. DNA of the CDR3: TGCGCCAGCAGCCAAGAAGGGACGGTAGAAGGGCGGCAGTTCTTC.

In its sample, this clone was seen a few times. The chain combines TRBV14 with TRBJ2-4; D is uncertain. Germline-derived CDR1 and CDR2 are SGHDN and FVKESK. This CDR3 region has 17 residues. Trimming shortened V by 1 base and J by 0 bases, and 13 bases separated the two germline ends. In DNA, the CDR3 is TGTGCCAGCAGCCAAGGTTCGGCCCTGGTAGCCAAAAACATTCAGTACTTC. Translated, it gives CASSQGSALVAKNIQYF.

CDR3 coding DNA: TGTGCCAGCAGCTTTGGAGCGGGAGCCTACGAGCAGTACTTC. Amino acid sequence: CASSFGAGAYEQYF. V usage is TRBV7-9 and J usage is TRBJ2-7; 8 nucleotides line up with TRBD2. CDR3 size: 14 residues. After removal of 3 bases from V and 2 bases from J, the junction contained 3 bases not matched to a gene. The germline CDR1 and CDR2 sequences are SEHNR and FQNEAQ (reference sequence).